One sample yielded the 22 T cell receptor beta chains listed below, sequenced in a study of regulatory T cells in long-lasting Graves disease. Sequencing libraries for TCR beta were prepared with iRepertoire HTBI primers and Arm-PCR of CDR3 regions. TCRdb reprocessed the multiplex PCR reads with MiXCR, giving one entry per CDR3 protein. The sample lists 500,000 to 700,000 distinct CDR3 sequences; around 30% were seen once. Time point meaning: persistent/refractory GD, antithyroid drugs over 5 years with positive TRAb. TCR sequences were obtained from RNA taken from PBMCs. The sample consisted of peripheral blood mononuclear cells (PBMCs), taken when the disease was refractory, from a patient treated with antithyroid drugs. The receptors here all came from a female donor with Graves disease.

This clonotype showed up many times. The V call is TRBV2, the J call TRBJ1-1, with TRBD1 matching 7 bases. The ends lost 0 bases at V and 1 base at J; junction bases unmatched: 8. Germline V gene lookup returns CDR1 SNHLY and CDR2 FYNNEI. The CDR3 length is 17 residues. CDR3 DNA sequence: TGTGCCAGCAGTGAAGCGCGGGGGACAGCAACGAACACTGAAGCTTTCTTT. Translating it yields CASSEARGTATNTEAFF.

The chain couples TRBV20-1 to TRBJ2-2, with D possibly TRBD1 on 7 matching bases. V shed 4 bases and J shed 1 base, with 13 bases lying between them. Germline lookup yields CDR1 DFQATT and CDR2 SNEGSKA (reference sequence). The CDR3 is 15 residues long. The CDR3: CSATWQGGNTGELFF. In DNA, the CDR3 is TGCAGTGCTACCTGGCAGGGGGGGAACACCGGGGAGCTGTTTTTT.

This clonotype was counted between two and nine times. V is TRBV5-1 and J is TRBJ1-3; 9 bases agree with TRBD1. V lost 4 bases to trimming and J lost 8 bases; unmatched junction nucleotides: 13. The CDR3 runs to 16 residues. The germline gives CDR1 SGHRS, CDR2 YFSETQ. CDR3 region: CASSPNPGQGSDTIYF. DNA of the CDR3: TGCGCCAGCAGCCCTAACCCCGGACAGGGGAGTGACACCATATATTTT.

The chain employs TRBV3-1 and TRBJ2-2; no reliable D call. CDR1 LGHDT and CDR2 YNNKEL come from the germline V gene (reference sequence). This CDR3 has 14 residues. V lost 1 base, J lost 3 bases, and 6 bases lay in between. The CDR3 DNA follows: TGTGCCAGCAGCCAAGGGACCTACACCGGGGAGCTGTTTTTT. Translating it yields CASSQGTYTGELFF.

This clonotype occurred a few times. V usage is TRBV2 and J usage is TRBJ1-5, with 7 bases aligning to TRBD1. From germline, CDR1 is SNHLY and CDR2 FYNNEI. The CDR3 runs 15 residues. With V trimmed by 4 bases and J by 9 bases, 12 bases remained unmatched. For the CDR3, the DNA is TGTGCCAGCAGTGCGGGACAGCCACAGTTACGGCCCCAGCATTTT. This gives the protein CASSAGQPQLRPQHF.

This chain joins TRBV4-1 and TRBJ2-5, with a possible D match to TRBD2 (7 bases). Trimming took 1 base from V and 5 from J, leaving 14 bases between them. Germline CDR1 MGHRA, CDR2 YSYEKL. CDR3 length equals 15 residues. CDR3 region: CASSQGNREGETQYF. CDR3 sequence (DNA): TGCGCCAGCAGCCAAGGAAACAGGGAGGGGGAGACCCAGTACTTC.

Many counts were recorded for this clonotype. The chain has TRBV28 and TRBJ2-7, with 8 bases matching TRBD2. The CDR3 totals 17 residues. Germline loops: CDR1 MDHEN, CDR2 SYDVKM. The V gene end was trimmed by 5 bases and the J gene end by 3 bases; junction bases not matched to a gene: 15. The CDR3 region is CASSPVAAGASLYEQYF. The CDR3 DNA is TGTGCCAGCAGTCCTGTAGCAGCGGGAGCGTCCCTCTACGAGCAGTACTTC.

This clonotype appeared a few times. This chain uses TRBV5-1 with TRBJ1-1, with a possible D match to TRBD1 (6 bases). Germline V gene data show CDR1 as SGHRS and CDR2 as YFSETQ. V lost 0 bases to trimming and J lost 7 bases, with 13 bases between them. This CDR3 is 14 amino acids long. The CDR3 here is CASSLVFGGGEAFF. The CDR3 DNA follows: TGCGCCAGCAGCTTGGTCTTCGGGGGCGGTGAAGCTTTCTTT.

The chain employs TRBV9 and TRBJ1-1; 7 nucleotides match TRBD1. J gave up 2 bases and V 2 bases, and 9 bases lay outside the gene matches. CDR3 size: 16 residues. The germline CDR1 and CDR2 sequences are SGDLS and YYNGEE. This chain's CDR3 is CASSVGPGGRNTEAFF. The CDR3 DNA sequence: TGTGCCAGCAGCGTGGGGCCAGGGGGGCGTAACACTGAAGCTTTCTTT.

Here the CDR3 reads CASSEAFRSTGHPSYNSPLHF. The DNA of the CDR3 is TGTGCCAGCAGTGAAGCCTTTAGGAGTACCGGCCACCCCTCCTATAATTCACCCCTCCACTTT. The chain combines TRBV6-1 with TRBJ1-6; D uncertain. CDR3 size: 21 residues. Looked up from germline, CDR1 is MNHNS and CDR2 is SASEGT. Trimming pared 0 bases from V and 0 bases from J, leaving 21 bases between.

The table lists this clonotype with a few counts. The chain joins TRBV28 to TRBJ2-7; TRBD1 might be the D (5 bases). Germline loops: CDR1 MDHEN, CDR2 SYDVKM. Trimming stripped 3 bases from V and 3 bases from J, with 12 bases between. This CDR3 comprises 14 residues. As DNA, the CDR3 is TGTGCCAGCAGTTTGTATGGGGCTAACTACGAGCAGTACTTC. Amino acids: CASSLYGANYEQYF.

This clonotype showed up just a few times. V and J are TRBV20-1 and TRBJ1-1; TRBD1 might be the D (6 bases). Germline assignment: CDR1 DFQATT and CDR2 SNEGSKA (reference sequence). The CDR3 spans 13 residues. The V gene lost 7 bases and the J gene lost 2 bases, with 14 bases spanning the gap. The chain's CDR3 is CSGGAPRNTEAFF. The CDR3 bases are TGCAGTGGGGGGGCGCCGCGAAACACTGAAGCTTTCTTT.

This clonotype was counted only a few times. The V and J genes are TRBV30 and TRBJ1-1; a possible D gene is TRBD1 (6 bases). The V end lost 1 base, the J end lost 4 bases, and 7 bases lay between the germline ends. The CDR3 extends over 12 amino acids. Looked up from germline, CDR1 is GTSNPN and CDR2 is SVGIG (reference sequence). As DNA, the CDR3 is TGTGCCTGGAGTGAACAGGGCACTGAAGCTTTCTTT. Protein product: CAWSEQGTEAFF.

This clonotype showed up just a few times. This sequence joins TRBV5-1 and TRBJ1-2, with D possibly matching TRBD1 (6 bases). The CDR3 length is 16 residues. Deletions cut 4 bases from V and 3 bases from J, with 19 bases between. CDR1 is SGHRS and CDR2 is YFSETQ in the germline V gene. For the CDR3, the DNA is TGCGCCAGCAGCCGTCCGACCGGGACAACACACTATGGCTACACCTTC. Its translation: CASSRPTGTTHYGYTF.

The chain couples TRBV4-2 to TRBJ2-5; D may be TRBD1 or TRBD2 (5 bases each). Germline lookup yields CDR1 LGHNA and CDR2 YNFKEQ. The CDR3 is 17 residues long. The V end was cut by 0 bases, the J end by 4 bases, with 18 bases between. CDR3 in amino acids: CASSQDFGSRGTETQYF. The CDR3, as DNA: TGTGCCAGCAGCCAAGACTTCGGATCGAGGGGTACAGAGACCCAGTACTTC.

This clonotype has at least ten counts. This chain links TRBV20-1 with TRBJ2-7; the match to TRBD2 covers 9 bases. Germline V gives CDR1 DFQATT, CDR2 SNEGSKA (reference sequence). V trimming: 3 bases; J trimming: 2 bases; junction bases outside the gene matches: 5. This CDR3 region has 14 residues. CDR3 residues: CSARRASGTYEQYF. The CDR3 nucleotides are TGCAGTGCTAGGCGGGCTAGCGGGACCTACGAGCAGTACTTC.

The rearrangement uses TRBV28 and TRBJ1-1; D remains ambiguous. This CDR3 has 12 residues. V dropped 7 bases and J dropped 4 bases, with 10 bases sitting between them. Germline CDR1 MDHEN, CDR2 SYDVKM. CDR3 nucleotide sequence: TGTGCCAGCACCGGGGTAGGCACTGAAGCTTTCTTT. This gives the protein CASTGVGTEAFF.

This clonotype is a singleton in its sample. The rearrangement joins TRBV29-1 to TRBJ1-1, with D perhaps TRBD1 (6 bases). The CDR3 runs 13 residues. Deletions cut 3 bases from V and 4 bases from J, with 12 bases between. Germline V CDR1 and CDR2: SQVTM, ANQGSEA. CDR3 loop: CSVDDGGGTEAFF. DNA of the CDR3: TGCAGCGTTGATGACGGAGGGGGCACTGAAGCTTTCTTT.

The V gene is TRBV9, the J gene TRBJ1-1, with 9 bases lining up with TRBD1. The CDR3 contains 14 residues. Germline V gene lookup returns CDR1 SGDLS and CDR2 YYNGEE. The V and J ends lost 1 base and 4 bases, in that order; junction bases with no gene match: 2. CDR3 sequence reads: CASSVKGQGTEAFF. As DNA, the CDR3 is TGTGCCAGCAGCGTAAAGGGACAGGGCACTGAAGCTTTCTTT. Full variable domain (outside the CDR3, taken from reference TRBV9 and TRBJ1-1): DSGVTQTPKHLITATGQRVTLRCSPRSGDLSVYWYQQSLDQGLQFLIQYYNGEERAKGNILERFSAQQFPDLHSELNLSSLELGDSALYFCASSVKGQGTEAFFGQGTRLTVV.

This clonotype was counted a single time. This chain uses TRBV12-3 or TRBV12-4 with TRBJ2-3, with 9 bases fitting TRBD2. The CDR3 spans 15 residues. The trim removed 7 bases at V and 5 bases at J, leaving 10 bases unmatched. DNA for the CDR3: TGTGCCAGCATTGGGGGACTAGCCCGCGAAGATACGCAGTATTTT. Protein product: CASIGGLAREDTQYF.

This clonotype was recorded at least ten times. This chain links TRBV28 with TRBJ1-5, with D unresolved. With 5 bases removed from V and 2 bases from J, the gap between germline ends came to 16 bases. The CDR3 has 16 residues. In germline, CDR1 is MDHEN, CDR2 SYDVKM. The CDR3 DNA follows: TGTGCCAGCAGTCTGCCGACCGGGCAGGGCAATCAGCCCCAGCATTTT. It codes for CASSLPTGQGNQPQHF.

This clonotype was counted only a few times. This chain uses TRBV20-1 with TRBJ1-5; no clear D gene. CDR3 length: 11 residues. The germline V gene has CDR1 DFQATT and CDR2 SNEGSKA (reference sequence). Between the trimmed V and J ends, which lost 1 base and 6 bases, there was a span of 4 bases. CDR3: CSARGTQPQHF. The CDR3 DNA reads TGCAGTGCTAGAGGGACTCAGCCCCAGCATTTT.